This TCR beta chain comes out of a study of blood T cell repertoires in COVID-19. Study-level information: COVID-19 samples collected from the United States, Italy and Spain covered acute and convalescent phases.

In terms of age and location, participants ranged from roughly 18 to 95 years and lived in about two dozen US areas. Per the germline V gene, CDR1 is SGDLS and CDR2 is YYNGEE. V was shortened by 7 bases and J by 0 bases, with 17 bases between the two germline ends. This CDR3 has 17 residues. TCRdb's table, derived via immunoSEQ multiplex PCR, lists solely in-frame clones and lacks some. The table has 200,000 to 250,000 clones, around 87% seen once. The sample was PBMCs or T cells enriched from blood (not recorded which). This sequence joins TRBV9 and TRBJ2-6, with D perhaps TRBD2 (6 bases). This clonotype was sampled from a woman under 30 in a cohort exposed to, infected with or recovered from COVID-19 (not recorded which). CDR3 DNA: TGTGCCAGCGCGGGATTGGTTGGGAGCTCTGGGGCCAACGTCCTGACTTTC. Protein sequence: CASAGLVGSSGANVLTF.